The 16 T cell receptor beta chains below come from one sample, sequenced in a study of T cell repertoires in cytomegalovirus infection. A single record per CDR3 protein comes from TCRdb applying MiXCR to the reads. Among 700,000 to 900,000 distinct CDR3 sequences listed, roughly 28% were seen once. Their antigens are not known. Specimen: cultured CD8+ T cells from PBMCs, collected from culture after CMV antigen stimulation. The receptors derive from a human donor in good health (CMV status not recorded). Some clones in this sample may be carry-over from other donors' samples.

In this sample, this clonotype turned up a few times. V usage is TRBV11-2 and J usage is TRBJ1-3; D is ambiguous. The V gene lost 3 bases and the J gene lost 3 bases, with 12 bases spanning the gap. In germline, CDR1 is SGHAT, CDR2 FQNNGV. The CDR3 contains 15 residues. The CDR3 sequence: CASSLLEGFGNTIYF. CDR3 in DNA: TGTGCCAGCAGCTTGTTAGAGGGCTTTGGAAACACCATATATTTT.

This clonotype was picked up many times. The V and J genes are TRBV7-8 and TRBJ2-5; D is unresolved. Germline loops: CDR1 SGHVS, CDR2 FQNEAQ. Trimming left V 5 bases short and J 2 bases short, with 15 bases between. The CDR3 contains 15 residues. This CDR3 reads CASSGEAGVQETQYF. The DNA for the CDR3 is TGTGCCAGCAGCGGAGAAGCAGGAGTTCAAGAGACCCAGTACTTC.

This clonotype showed up many times. The rearrangement links TRBV20-1 to TRBJ2-1; D may be TRBD1 or TRBD2 (6 bases each). V gave up 1 base and J gave up 4 bases, with 17 bases separating them. The CDR3 spans 16 residues. The germline CDR1 and CDR2 sequences are DFQATT and SNEGSKA (reference sequence). The CDR3: CSARGSRGRGYNEQFF. CDR3 nucleotide sequence: TGCAGTGCTAGAGGGAGCAGGGGTCGGGGGTACAATGAGCAGTTCTTC.

This clonotype has at least ten counts. The genes are TRBV5-8 and TRBJ2-2, with 8 bases aligning to TRBD1. V lost 10 bases, J lost 0 bases, and 17 bases stayed unmatched. Looked up from germline, CDR1 is SGHTS and CDR2 is YDEGEE. The CDR3 totals 18 residues. The CDR3 spells CALNVWTGNIANTGELFF. The CDR3 DNA sequence: TGTGCCTTAAACGTATGGACAGGGAACATCGCGAACACCGGGGAGCTGTTTTTT.

The chain is built from TRBV7-6 and TRBJ2-3, with D maybe TRBD2 (5 bases). V shed 5 bases and J shed 4 bases, with 13 bases lying between them. Germline CDR1 reads SGHVS; CDR2 reads FNYEAQ. The CDR3 covers 14 residues. This chain's CDR3 is CASSPADVPDTQYF. The CDR3 DNA reads TGTGCCAGCAGCCCAGCGGACGTTCCAGATACGCAGTATTTT.

This clonotype occurred a few times. The chain has TRBV12-3 or TRBV12-4 and TRBJ2-3, with a tentative D call TRBD1 (5 bases). The CDR3 consists of 14 residues. The V gene lost 8 bases and the J gene lost 1 base, with 13 bases spanning the gap. The CDR3 DNA follows: TGTGCCAGCGCTATGGACACCCGCACAGATACGCAGTATTTT. Translation gives CASAMDTRTDTQYF.

This clonotype appeared many times. The rearrangement links TRBV7-8 to TRBJ2-1, with unresolved D. Germline-derived CDR1 and CDR2 are SGHVS and FQNEAQ. The CDR3 contains 15 residues. Trimming cost V 1 base and J 8 bases, with 15 bases left between them. CDR3 amino acids: CASSLGWAVLDEQFF. CDR3 bases: TGTGCCAGCAGCTTAGGTTGGGCAGTCCTCGATGAGCAGTTCTTC.

This chain uses TRBV11-2 with TRBJ1-6, with D possibly TRBD1 on 6 matching bases. Germline V lookup: CDR1 SGHAT, CDR2 FQNNGV. V was cut by 5 bases and J by 0 bases, with 11 bases left in between. This CDR3 spans 16 amino acids. As DNA, the CDR3 is TGTGCCAGCAGCCGGGACATTTACTCCTATAATTCACCCCTCCACTTT. This encodes CASSRDIYSYNSPLHF.

This clonotype was seen more than once but under ten times. The J gene is TRBJ2-1, the V gene TRBV7-9, with D hard to call. Germline V gene data show CDR1 as SEHNR and CDR2 as FQNEAQ (reference sequence). The V gene lost 5 bases and the J gene lost 8 bases, with 13 bases spanning the gap. This CDR3 contains 13 residues. CDR3 loop: CASSLPRFHEQFF. In DNA, the CDR3 is TGTGCCAGCAGCCTCCCCCGCTTTCATGAGCAGTTCTTC.

The chain links TRBV20-1 to TRBJ1-5, with 9 bases aligning to TRBD1. The trim removed 6 bases at V and 6 bases at J, leaving 6 bases unmatched. Germline CDR1 DFQATT, CDR2 SNEGSKA (reference sequence). The CDR3 is 13 residues long. In DNA form, the CDR3 reads TGCAGTGCGAGGGACAGGGTAACTCAGCCCCAGCATTTT. It translates to CSARDRVTQPQHF.

The chain carries TRBV20-1 and TRBJ2-5; 9 bases line up with TRBD2. Germline CDR1 is DFQATT and CDR2 is SNEGSKA (reference sequence). The CDR3 spans 12 residues. The junction had 0 bases not matched to a gene; V was cut back by 2 bases and J by 5 bases. CDR3 amino acids: CSARLAGETQYF. In nucleotides, the CDR3 is TGCAGTGCTAGACTAGCGGGGGAGACCCAGTACTTC.

Only a few counts were recorded for this clonotype. This rearrangement joins TRBV24-1 to TRBJ2-3; D gene unclear. In germline, CDR1 is KGHDR, CDR2 SFDVKD. The CDR3 totals 16 residues. Trimming took off 0 bases at V and 0 bases at J, with 9 bases between the two ends. This CDR3 is CATSDLTSLSTDTQYF. The CDR3 region has the DNA TGTGCCACCAGTGATTTGACGTCCCTTAGCACAGATACGCAGTATTTT.

The J gene is TRBJ1-6, the V gene TRBV7-2; no definite D call. The V and J ends lost 6 bases and 3 bases respectively, with 12 bases between them. The germline CDR1 and CDR2 sequences are SGHTA and FQGNSA. This CDR3 spans 15 amino acids. The DNA for the CDR3 is TGTGCCAGCAGTGAGGGCCCTAACTATAATTCACCCCTCCACTTT. The encoded protein is CASSEGPNYNSPLHF.

This clonotype has just a few counts. This chain links TRBV6-5 with TRBJ1-2; no reliable D call. Trimming pared 2 bases from V and 2 bases from J, leaving 9 bases between. CDR1 is MNHEY and CDR2 is SVGAGI in the germline V gene. CDR3 length: 14 amino acids. The CDR3 region is CASSYKGGNYGYTF. As DNA, the CDR3 is TGTGCCAGCAGTTACAAGGGCGGGAACTATGGCTACACCTTC.

This chain links TRBV7-9 with TRBJ2-3; TRBD2 matches 12 bases. The CDR3 sequence is 16 residues long. The V and J ends lost 2 bases and 5 bases, in that order; junction bases with no gene match: 5. Germline V gene lookup returns CDR1 SEHNR and CDR2 FQNEAQ (reference sequence). The CDR3 spells CASSLRLAGGKDTQYF. The CDR3 coding sequence is TGTGCCAGCAGCTTACGTCTAGCGGGGGGGAAAGATACGCAGTATTTT.

This clonotype was detected only a few times. The J gene is TRBJ1-2, the V gene TRBV5-6; D gene ambiguous. CDR3 size: 14 residues. With 1 base removed from V and 8 bases from J, the gap between germline ends came to 15 bases. The V gene's germline CDR1 is SGHDT and CDR2 YYEEEE. This chain's CDR3 is CASSLRSSTRGYTF. The CDR3 DNA reads as TGTGCCAGCAGCTTGCGGTCCTCTACACGGGGCTACACCTTC. The variable domain in full, completed from reference TRBV5-6 and TRBJ1-2, reads DAGVTQSPTHLIKTRGQQVTLRCSPKSGHDTVSWYQQALGQGPQFIFQYYEEEERQRGNFPDRFSGHQFPNYSSELNVNALLLGDSALYLCASSLRSSTRGYTFGSGTRLTVV.